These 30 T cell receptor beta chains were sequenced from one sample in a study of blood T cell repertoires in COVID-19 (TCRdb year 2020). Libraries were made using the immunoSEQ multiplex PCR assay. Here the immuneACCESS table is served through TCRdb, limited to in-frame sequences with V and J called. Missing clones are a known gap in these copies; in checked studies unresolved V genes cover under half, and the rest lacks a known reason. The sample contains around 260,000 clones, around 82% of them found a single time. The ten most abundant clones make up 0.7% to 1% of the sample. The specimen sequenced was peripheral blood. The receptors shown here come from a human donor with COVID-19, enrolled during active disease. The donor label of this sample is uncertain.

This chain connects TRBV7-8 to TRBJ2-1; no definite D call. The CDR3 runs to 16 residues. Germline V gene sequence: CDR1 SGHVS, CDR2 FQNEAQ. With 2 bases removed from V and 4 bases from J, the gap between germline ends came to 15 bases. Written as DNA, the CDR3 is TGTGCCAGCAGCTTAAGGTTGCGGAGACCGTACAATGAGCAGTTCTTC. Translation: CASSLRLRRPYNEQFF.

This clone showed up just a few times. The CDR3 DNA follows: TGTGCCAGCAGCTTAGTCGGGACTAGCTTCAATAGCTCCTACAATGAGCAGTTCTTC. Protein sequence: CASSLVGTSFNSSYNEQFF. The rearrangement links TRBV13 to TRBJ2-1; 9 nucleotides align to TRBD2. Germline CDR1 PRHDT, CDR2 FYEKMQ (reference sequence). V shed 1 base, J shed 0 bases, and the junction held 10 bases outside the gene matches. CDR3 length equals 19 residues. The whole variable domain, filled in from reference TRBV13 and TRBJ2-1, reads AAGVIQSPRHLIKEKRETATLKCYPIPRHDTVYWYQQGPGQDPQFLISFYEKMQSDKGSIPDRFSAQQFSDYHSELNMSSLELGDSALYFCASSLVGTSFNSSYNEQFFGPGTRLTVL.

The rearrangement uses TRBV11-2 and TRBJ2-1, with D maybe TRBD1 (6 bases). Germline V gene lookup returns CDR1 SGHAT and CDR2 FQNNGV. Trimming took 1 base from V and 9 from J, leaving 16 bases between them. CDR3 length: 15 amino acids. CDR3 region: CASSLVQGFGGEQFF. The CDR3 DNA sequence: TGTGCCAGCAGCTTAGTTCAGGGGTTTGGCGGTGAGCAGTTCTTC.

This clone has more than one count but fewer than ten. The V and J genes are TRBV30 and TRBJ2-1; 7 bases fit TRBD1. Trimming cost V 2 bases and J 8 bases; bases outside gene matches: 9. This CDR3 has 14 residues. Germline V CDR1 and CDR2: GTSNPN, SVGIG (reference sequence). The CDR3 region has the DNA TGTGCCTGGAGTCCGCCCCCCGACAGGGATGAGCAGTTCTTC. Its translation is CAWSPPPDRDEQFF.

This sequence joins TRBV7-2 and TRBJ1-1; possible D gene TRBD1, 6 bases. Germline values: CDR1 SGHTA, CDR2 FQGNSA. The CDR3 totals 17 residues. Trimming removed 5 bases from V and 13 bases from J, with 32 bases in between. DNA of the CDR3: TGTGCCAGCAGCCCCAGAAGCGTTGACAGGCGGGGGGGAGAGGTTTTCTTT. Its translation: CASSPRSVDRRGGEVFF.

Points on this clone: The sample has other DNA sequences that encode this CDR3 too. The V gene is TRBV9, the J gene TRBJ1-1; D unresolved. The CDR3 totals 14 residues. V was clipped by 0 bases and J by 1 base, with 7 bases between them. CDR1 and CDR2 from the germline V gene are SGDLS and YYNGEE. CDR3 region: CASSVVGGNTEAFF. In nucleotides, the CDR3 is TGTGCCAGCAGCGTAGTCGGCGGGAACACTGAAGCTTTCTTT.

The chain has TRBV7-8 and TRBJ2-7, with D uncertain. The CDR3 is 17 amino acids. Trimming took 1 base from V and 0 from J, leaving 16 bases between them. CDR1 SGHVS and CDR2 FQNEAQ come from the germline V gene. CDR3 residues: CASSLETPFAGSYEQYF. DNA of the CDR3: TGTGCCAGCAGCTTAGAAACACCTTTCGCAGGCTCCTACGAGCAGTACTTC.

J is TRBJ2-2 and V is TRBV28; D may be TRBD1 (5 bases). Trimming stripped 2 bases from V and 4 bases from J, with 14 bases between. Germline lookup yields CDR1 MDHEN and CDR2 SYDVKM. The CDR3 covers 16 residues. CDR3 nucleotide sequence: TGTGCCAGCAGTTTAAATCGGCAGGGATTCACCGGGGAGCTGTTTTTT. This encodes CASSLNRQGFTGELFF.

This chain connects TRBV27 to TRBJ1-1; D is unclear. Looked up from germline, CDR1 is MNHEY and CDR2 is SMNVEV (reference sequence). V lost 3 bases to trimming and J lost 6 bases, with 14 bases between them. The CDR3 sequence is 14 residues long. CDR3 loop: CASSFGWTNAEAFF. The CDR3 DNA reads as TGTGCCAGCAGTTTTGGATGGACTAACGCTGAAGCTTTCTTT.

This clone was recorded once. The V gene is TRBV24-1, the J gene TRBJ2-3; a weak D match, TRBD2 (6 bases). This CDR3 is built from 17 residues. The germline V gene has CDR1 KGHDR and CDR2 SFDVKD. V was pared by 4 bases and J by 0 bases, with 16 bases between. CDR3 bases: TGTGCCACCAGTGACCCGGTAGGGGACTTCAGCACAGATACGCAGTATTTT. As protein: CATSDPVGDFSTDTQYF.

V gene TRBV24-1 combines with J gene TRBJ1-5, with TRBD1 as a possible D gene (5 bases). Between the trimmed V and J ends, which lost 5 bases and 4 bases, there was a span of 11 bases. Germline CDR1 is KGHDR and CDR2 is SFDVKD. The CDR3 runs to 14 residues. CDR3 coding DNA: TGTGCCACCAGTGGGGCAGGGAATAATCAGCCCCAGCATTTT. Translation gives CATSGAGNNQPQHF.

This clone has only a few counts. The CDR3 sequence is CASSLSPSSGDEQFF. The CDR3 DNA reads TGTGCCAGCAGCTTATCCCCAAGTTCCGGTGATGAGCAGTTCTTC. This chain uses TRBV7-2 with TRBJ2-1; D call uncertain. This CDR3 is built from 15 residues. V lost 2 bases to trimming and J lost 8 bases, with 16 bases between them. Germline lookup yields CDR1 SGHTA and CDR2 FQGNSA. Full variable domain (rest looked up from reference TRBV7-2 and TRBJ2-1): GAGVSQSPSNKVTEKGKDVELRCDPISGHTALYWYRQSLGQGLEFLIYFQGNSAPDKSGLPSDRFSAERTGGSVSTLTIQRTQQEDSAVYLCASSLSPSSGDEQFFGPGTRLTVL.

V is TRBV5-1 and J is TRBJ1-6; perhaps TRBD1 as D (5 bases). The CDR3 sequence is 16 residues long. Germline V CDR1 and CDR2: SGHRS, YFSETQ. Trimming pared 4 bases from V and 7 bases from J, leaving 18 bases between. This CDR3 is CASSGGDSVGNSPLHF. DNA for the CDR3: TGCGCCAGCAGCGGGGGGGACTCCGTCGGGAATTCACCCCTCCACTTT.

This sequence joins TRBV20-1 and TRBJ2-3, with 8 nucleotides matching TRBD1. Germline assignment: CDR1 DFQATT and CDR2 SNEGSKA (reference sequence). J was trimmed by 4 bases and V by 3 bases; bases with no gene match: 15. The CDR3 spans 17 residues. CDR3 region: CSASRRTQGAPPDTQYF. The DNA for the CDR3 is TGCAGTGCTAGTAGGAGGACGCAGGGGGCGCCCCCAGATACGCAGTATTTT.

The CDR3 bases are TGTGCCTGGAGTGTGGTCCAGGGAGAGACCCAGTACTTC. Protein product: CAWSVVQGETQYF. The gene calls are TRBV30 and TRBJ2-5; D is possibly TRBD1 (5 bases). The V gene's germline CDR1 is GTSNPN and CDR2 SVGIG (reference sequence). Trimming removed 0 bases from V and 4 bases from J, with 9 bases in between. This CDR3 is 13 amino acids long. Supplemented by reference TRBV30 and TRBJ2-5, the full variable domain reads SQTIHQWPATLVQPVGSPLSLECTVEGTSNPNLYWYRQAAGRGLQLLFYSVGIGQISSEVPQNLSASRPQDRQFILSSKKLLLSDSGFYLCAWSVVQGETQYFGPGTRLLVL.

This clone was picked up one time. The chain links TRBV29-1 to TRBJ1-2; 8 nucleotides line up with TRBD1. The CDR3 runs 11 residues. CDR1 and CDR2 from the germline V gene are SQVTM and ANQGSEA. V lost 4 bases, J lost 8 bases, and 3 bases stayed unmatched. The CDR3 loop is CSVAGGAGYTF. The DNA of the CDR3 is TGCAGCGTTGCAGGGGGCGCAGGCTACACCTTC. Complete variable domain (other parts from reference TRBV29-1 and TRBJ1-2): SAVISQKPSRDICQRGTSLTIQCQVDSQVTMMFWYRQQPGQSLTLIATANQGSEATYESGFVIDKFPISRPNLTFSTLTVSNMSPEDSSIYLCSVAGGAGYTFGSGTRLTVV.

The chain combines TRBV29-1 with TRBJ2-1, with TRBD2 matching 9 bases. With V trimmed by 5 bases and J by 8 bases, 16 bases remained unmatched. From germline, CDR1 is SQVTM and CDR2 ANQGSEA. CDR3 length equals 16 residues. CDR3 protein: CSVRSPAGGPFDEQFF. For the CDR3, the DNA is TGCAGCGTTCGAAGTCCGGCGGGAGGGCCCTTTGATGAGCAGTTCTTC.

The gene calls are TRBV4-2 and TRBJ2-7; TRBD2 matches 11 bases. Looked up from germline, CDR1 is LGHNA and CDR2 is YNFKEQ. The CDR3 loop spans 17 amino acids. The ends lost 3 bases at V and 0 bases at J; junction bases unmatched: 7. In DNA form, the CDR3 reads TGTGCCAGCAGCCACCCCCTGGGACTAGCGGACTCCTACGAGCAGTACTTC. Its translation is CASSHPLGLADSYEQYF.

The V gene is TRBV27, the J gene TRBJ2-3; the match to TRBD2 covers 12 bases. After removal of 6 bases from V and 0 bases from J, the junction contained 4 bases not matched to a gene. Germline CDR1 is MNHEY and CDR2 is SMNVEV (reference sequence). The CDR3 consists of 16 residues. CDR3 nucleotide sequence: TGTGCCAGCAGGGGACTAGCGGGTAGTAGCACAGATACGCAGTATTTT. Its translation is CASRGLAGSSTDTQYF.

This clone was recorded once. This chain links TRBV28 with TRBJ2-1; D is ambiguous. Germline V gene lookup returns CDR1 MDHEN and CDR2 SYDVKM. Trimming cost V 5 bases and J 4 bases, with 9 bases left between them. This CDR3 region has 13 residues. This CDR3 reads CASSLRPYNEQFF. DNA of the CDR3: TGTGCCAGCAGTCTCCGTCCGTACAATGAGCAGTTCTTC.

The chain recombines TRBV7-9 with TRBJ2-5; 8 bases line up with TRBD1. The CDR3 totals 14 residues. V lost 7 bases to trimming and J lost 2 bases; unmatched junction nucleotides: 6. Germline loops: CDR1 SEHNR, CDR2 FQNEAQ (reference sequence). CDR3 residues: CASTLGQAQETQYF. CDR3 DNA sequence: TGTGCCAGCACCTTGGGACAGGCACAAGAGACCCAGTACTTC.

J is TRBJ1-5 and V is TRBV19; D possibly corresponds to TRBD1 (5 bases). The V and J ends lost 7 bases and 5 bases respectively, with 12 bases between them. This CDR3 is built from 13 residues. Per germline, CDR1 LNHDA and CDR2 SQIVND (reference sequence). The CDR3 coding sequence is TGTGCCAGTAAGGGCAGGGATTATCAGCCCCAGCATTTT. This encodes CASKGRDYQPQHF.

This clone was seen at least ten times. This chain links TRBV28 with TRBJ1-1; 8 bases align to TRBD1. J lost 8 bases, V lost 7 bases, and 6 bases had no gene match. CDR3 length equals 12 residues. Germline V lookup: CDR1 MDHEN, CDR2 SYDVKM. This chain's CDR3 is CASTTDRVEAFF. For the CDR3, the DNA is TGTGCCAGCACCACGGACAGGGTAGAAGCTTTCTTT. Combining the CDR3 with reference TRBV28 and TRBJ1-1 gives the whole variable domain DVKVTQSSRYLVKRTGEKVFLECVQDMDHENMFWYRQDPGLGLRLIYFSYDVKMKEKGDIPEGYSVSREKKERFSLILESASTNQTSMYLCASTTDRVEAFFGQGTRLTVV.

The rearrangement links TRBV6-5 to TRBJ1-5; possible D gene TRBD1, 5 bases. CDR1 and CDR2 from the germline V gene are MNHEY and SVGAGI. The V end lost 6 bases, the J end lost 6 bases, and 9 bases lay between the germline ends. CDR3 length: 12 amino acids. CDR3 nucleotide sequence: TGTGCCAGCAGGGATACAGGTCAGCCCCAGCATTTT. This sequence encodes CASRDTGQPQHF.

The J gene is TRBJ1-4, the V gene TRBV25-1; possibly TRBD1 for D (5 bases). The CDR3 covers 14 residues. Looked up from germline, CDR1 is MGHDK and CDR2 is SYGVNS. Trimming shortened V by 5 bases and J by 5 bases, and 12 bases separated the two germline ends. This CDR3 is CASSPRVENEKLFF. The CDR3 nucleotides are TGTGCCAGCAGTCCCAGGGTCGAGAATGAAAAACTGTTTTTT.

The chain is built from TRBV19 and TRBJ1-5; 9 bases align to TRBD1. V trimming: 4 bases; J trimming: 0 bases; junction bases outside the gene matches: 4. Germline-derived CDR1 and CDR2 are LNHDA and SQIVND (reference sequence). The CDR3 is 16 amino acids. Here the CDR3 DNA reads TGTGCCAGTAGTACCGGGACAGGGTCTAGCAATCAGCCCCAGCATTTT. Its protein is CASSTGTGSSNQPQHF. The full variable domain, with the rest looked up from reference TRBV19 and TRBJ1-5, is DGGITQSPKYLFRKEGQNVTLSCEQNLNHDAMYWYRQDPGQGLRLIYYSQIVNDFQKGDIAEGYSVSREKKESFPLTVTSAQKNPTAFYLCASSTGTGSSNQPQHFGDGTRLSIL.

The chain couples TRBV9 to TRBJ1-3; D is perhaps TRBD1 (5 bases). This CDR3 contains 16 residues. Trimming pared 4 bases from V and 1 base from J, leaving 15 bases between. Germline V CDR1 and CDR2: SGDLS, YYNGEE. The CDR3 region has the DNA TGTGCCAGCAGCACATACAAACAGGAATCTGGAAACACCATATATTTT. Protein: CASSTYKQESGNTIYF.

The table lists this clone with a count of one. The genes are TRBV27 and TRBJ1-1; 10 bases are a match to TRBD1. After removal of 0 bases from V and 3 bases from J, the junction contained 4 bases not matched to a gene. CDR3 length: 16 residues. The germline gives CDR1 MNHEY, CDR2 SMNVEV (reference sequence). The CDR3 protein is CASSLSRTGGYTEAFF. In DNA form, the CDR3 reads TGTGCCAGCAGTTTATCTAGGACAGGGGGATACACTGAAGCTTTCTTT.

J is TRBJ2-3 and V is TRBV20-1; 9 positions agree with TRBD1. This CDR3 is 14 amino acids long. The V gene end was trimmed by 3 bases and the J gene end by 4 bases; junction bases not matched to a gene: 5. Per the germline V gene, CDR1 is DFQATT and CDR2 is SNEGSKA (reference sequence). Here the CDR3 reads CSASSRQGADTQYF. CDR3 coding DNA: TGCAGTGCTAGTTCCAGACAGGGGGCAGATACGCAGTATTTT.

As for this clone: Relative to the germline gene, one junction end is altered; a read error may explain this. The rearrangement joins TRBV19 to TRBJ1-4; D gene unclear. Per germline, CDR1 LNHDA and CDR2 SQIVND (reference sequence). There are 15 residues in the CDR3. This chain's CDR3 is CASSVGISTSEKLFF. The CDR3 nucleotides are TGTGCCAGTAGTGTGGGGATCTCGACTAGTGAAAAACTGTTTTTT.